Following are 11 T cell receptor beta chains from one sample sequenced in a study of OX40 agonist ivuxolimab in advanced cancers. TCRdb's table, derived via immunoSEQ multiplex PCR, lists solely in-frame clones and lacks some. The table records about 36,000 clones, approximately 90% of them present only once. Sequenced material: CD4+ or CD8+ T cells sorted from blood, taken in a trial of the OX40 agonist ivuxolimab. The receptors originated from an adult with an advanced solid tumor such as melanoma, head and neck, liver or kidney cancer.

The chain recombines TRBV4-1 with TRBJ2-1, with 11 positions matching TRBD1. Germline assignment: CDR1 MGHRA and CDR2 YSYEKL. The CDR3 runs 16 residues. V dropped 2 bases and J dropped 7; count of bases not matched to a gene: 7. CDR3 region: CASSQLPGQGENEQFF. CDR3 sequence (DNA): TGCGCCAGCAGCCAACTTCCGGGACAGGGGGAGAATGAGCAGTTCTTC.

This chain uses TRBV4-1 with TRBJ2-7; the D call may be TRBD1 or TRBD2 (5 bases each). V dropped 6 bases and J dropped 1 base, with 13 bases sitting between them. The germline V gene encodes CDR1 MGHRA and CDR2 YSYEKL. The CDR3 length is 14 residues. The CDR3 region has the DNA TGCGCCAGCAGTCTAAGGGACGGATCCTACGAGCAGTACTTC. Translating it yields CASSLRDGSYEQYF.

V gene TRBV19 combines with J gene TRBJ2-7, with 11 bases identical to TRBD2. This CDR3 has 15 amino acids. Trimming cost V 5 bases and J 3 bases; bases outside gene matches: 6. Germline assignment: CDR1 LNHDA and CDR2 SQIVND (reference sequence). The CDR3 reads CASSAGTSGFYEQYF. CDR3 nucleotides: TGTGCCAGTAGTGCCGGGACTAGCGGATTCTACGAGCAGTACTTC.

This clone was counted between two and nine times. This chain links TRBV6-6 with TRBJ2-2, with 14 bases identical to TRBD2. V shed 6 bases and J 5 bases; nucleotides not matched to a gene: 5. Germline V gives CDR1 MNHNY, CDR2 SVGAGI (reference sequence). This CDR3 has 16 amino acids. CDR3 nucleotides: TGTGCCAGCAGGCTGGGACTAGCGGGAGATACCGGGGAGCTGTTTTTT. It yields the protein CASRLGLAGDTGELFF.

The gene calls are TRBV9 and TRBJ2-3; TRBD1 matches 7 bases. Germline V lookup: CDR1 SGDLS, CDR2 YYNGEE. This CDR3 has 15 amino acids. The J segment lost 2 bases and the V segment lost 4 bases, leaving 7 bases of the junction unmatched. CDR3 nucleotides: TGTGCCAGCAGCCTAGCAGGGGGAGACACAGATACGCAGTATTTT. Translated: CASSLAGGDTDTQYF.

The rearrangement joins TRBV4-1 to TRBJ2-1, with 8 bases fitting TRBD2. CDR1 and CDR2 from the germline V gene are MGHRA and YSYEKL. V shed 0 bases and J 5 bases; nucleotides not matched to a gene: 12. The CDR3 is 18 amino acids. In nucleotides, the CDR3 is TGCGCCAGCAGCCAAGAAGGTGCCCCGGGACTAGTAAACAATGAGCAGTTCTTC. Translation gives CASSQEGAPGLVNNEQFF.

This sequence joins TRBV28 and TRBJ1-2; unclear D gene. The CDR3 is 14 residues long. With 6 bases removed from V and 8 bases from J, the gap between germline ends came to 19 bases. From germline, CDR1 is MDHEN and CDR2 SYDVKM. CDR3 sequence: CASSKPGKRKGYTF. CDR3 bases: TGTGCCAGCAGCAAACCCGGGAAGCGGAAGGGCTACACCTTC.

The chain uses TRBV27 and TRBJ2-7, with D perhaps TRBD2 (5 bases). The CDR3 extends over 15 amino acids. The V gene's germline CDR1 is MNHEY and CDR2 SMNVEV (reference sequence). The V and J ends lost 5 bases and 3 bases respectively, with 17 bases between them. The CDR3 sequence: CASSELGGSHYEQYF. As DNA, the CDR3 is TGTGCCAGCAGTGAGCTGGGCGGGTCTCACTACGAGCAGTACTTC.

V is TRBV5-1 and J is TRBJ2-5; D is possibly TRBD1 or TRBD2 (6 bases each). The CDR3 spans 17 residues. V was pared by 4 bases and J by 1 base, with 20 bases between. From germline, CDR1 is SGHRS and CDR2 YFSETQ. The CDR3 DNA reads as TGCGCCAGCAGCCCCCTCGGGGGCGGACCACTCCAAGAGACCCAGTACTTC. This sequence encodes CASSPLGGGPLQETQYF.

The chain couples TRBV7-9 to TRBJ2-5, with a tentative D call TRBD2 (5 bases). Trimming cost V 5 bases and J 5 bases, with 15 bases left between them. The length of the CDR3 is 14 residues. Germline CDR1 SEHNR, CDR2 FQNEAQ (reference sequence). The CDR3 DNA sequence: TGTGCCAGCAGCCCAGGAGGCGAGGAGGAGACCCAGTACTTC. Its translation is CASSPGGEEETQYF.

With regard to this clone: The germline gene is not matched at one end of the junction; a read error may be the cause. Other DNA sequences in the sample encode the same CDR3. The CDR3 bases are TGTGCCAGCAGTGGGGGCCGGGGGGACGAACAGTACTTC. Amino acid sequence: CASSGGRGDEQYF. The J gene is TRBJ2-7, the V gene TRBV25-1; TRBD2 agrees at 7 bases. The germline CDR1 and CDR2 sequences are MGHDK and SYGVNS. This CDR3 is 13 amino acids long.